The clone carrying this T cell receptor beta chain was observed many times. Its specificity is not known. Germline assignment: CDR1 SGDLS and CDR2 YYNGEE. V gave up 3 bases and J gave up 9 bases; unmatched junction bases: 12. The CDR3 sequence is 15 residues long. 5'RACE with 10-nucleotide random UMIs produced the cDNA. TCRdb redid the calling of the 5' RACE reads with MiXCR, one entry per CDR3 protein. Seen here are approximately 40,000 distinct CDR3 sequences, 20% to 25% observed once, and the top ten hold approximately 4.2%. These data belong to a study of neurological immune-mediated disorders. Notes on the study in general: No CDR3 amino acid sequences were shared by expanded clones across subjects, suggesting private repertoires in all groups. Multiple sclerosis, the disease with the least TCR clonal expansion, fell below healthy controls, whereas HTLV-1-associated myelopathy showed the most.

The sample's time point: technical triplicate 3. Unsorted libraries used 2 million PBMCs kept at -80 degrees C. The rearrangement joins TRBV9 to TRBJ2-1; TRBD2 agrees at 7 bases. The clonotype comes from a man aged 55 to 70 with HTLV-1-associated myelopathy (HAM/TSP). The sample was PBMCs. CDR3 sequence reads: CASSASSGLGSEQFF. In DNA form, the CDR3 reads TGTGCCAGCAGCGCTTCTAGCGGCCTAGGTAGTGAGCAGTTCTTC.